The sequence of this T cell receptor (beta chain) was determined in a study of cytomegalovirus exposure and HLA in healthy donors. Study-wide results and caveats: The presence/absence work took it that sequencing depth was about the same across donors.

PCR was performed using 60 Vbeta and 13 Jbeta primers. Some clones are missing from TCRdb's copy, which holds only in-frame ones; the method was immunoSEQ multiplex PCR. The sample holds 82,000 or so clones, around 76% seen once. Germline V gene data show CDR1 as SNHLY and CDR2 as FYNNEI. There are 15 residues in the CDR3. The V gene end was trimmed by 5 bases and the J gene end by 4 bases; junction bases not matched to a gene: 7. Worth noting for this clone: The antigen remains undetermined.

Material for sequencing was PBMCs. This TCR derives from a woman between 50 and 59 years old in good health and CMV-seropositive. The chain uses TRBV2 and TRBJ1-3; the match to TRBD1 covers 8 bases. CDR3 bases: TGTGCCAGCAGTCCCGACAGGGGAAGAGGAAACACCATATATTTT. Translating gives CASSPDRGRGNTIYF.